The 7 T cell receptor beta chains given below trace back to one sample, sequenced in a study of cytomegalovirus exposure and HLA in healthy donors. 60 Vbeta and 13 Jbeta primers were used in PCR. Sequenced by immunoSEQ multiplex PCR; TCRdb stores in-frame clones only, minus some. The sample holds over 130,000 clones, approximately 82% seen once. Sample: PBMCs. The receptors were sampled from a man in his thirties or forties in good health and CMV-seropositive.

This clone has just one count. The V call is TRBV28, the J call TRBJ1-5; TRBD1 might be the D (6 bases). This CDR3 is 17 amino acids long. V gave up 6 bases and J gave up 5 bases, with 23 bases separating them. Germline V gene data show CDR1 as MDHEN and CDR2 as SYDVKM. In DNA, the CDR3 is TGTGCCAGCAGGTATAAGGACGGGGGGCTTATTTATCAGCCCCAGCATTTT. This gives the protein CASRYKDGGLIYQPQHF.

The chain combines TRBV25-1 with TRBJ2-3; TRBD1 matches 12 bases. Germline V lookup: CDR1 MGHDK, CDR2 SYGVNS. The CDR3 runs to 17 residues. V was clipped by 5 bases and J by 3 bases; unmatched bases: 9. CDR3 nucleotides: TGTGCCAGCAGTAGAATGCGGGACAGGGGGCTTACAGATACGCAGTATTTT. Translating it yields CASSRMRDRGLTDTQYF.

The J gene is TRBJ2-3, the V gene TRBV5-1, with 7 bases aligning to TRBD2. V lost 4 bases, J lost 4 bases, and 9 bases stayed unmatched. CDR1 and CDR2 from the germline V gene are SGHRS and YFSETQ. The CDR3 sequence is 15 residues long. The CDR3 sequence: CASSGSGEGADTQYF. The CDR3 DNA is TGCGCCAGCAGCGGGAGCGGGGAGGGAGCAGATACGCAGTATTTT.

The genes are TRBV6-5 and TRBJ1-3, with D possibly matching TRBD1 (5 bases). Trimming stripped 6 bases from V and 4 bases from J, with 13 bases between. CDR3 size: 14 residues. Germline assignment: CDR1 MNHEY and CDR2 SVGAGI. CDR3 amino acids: CASRATGEGNTIYF. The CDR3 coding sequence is TGTGCCAGCAGGGCAACGGGGGAGGGAAACACCATATATTTT.

CDR3 amino acids: CASSSIAGYSYEQYF. As DNA, the CDR3 is TGTGCCAGCAGCTCTATAGCGGGGTACTCCTACGAGCAGTACTTC. The chain couples TRBV7-9 to TRBJ2-7; 8 nucleotides agree with TRBD2. The CDR3 covers 15 residues. J was trimmed by 0 bases and V by 4 bases; bases with no gene match: 5. Germline V gene data show CDR1 as SEHNR and CDR2 as FQNEAQ (reference sequence).

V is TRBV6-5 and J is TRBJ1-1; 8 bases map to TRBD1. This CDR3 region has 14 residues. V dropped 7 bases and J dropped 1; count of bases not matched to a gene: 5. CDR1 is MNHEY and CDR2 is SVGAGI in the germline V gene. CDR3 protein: CASIQGQGNTEAFF. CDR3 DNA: TGTGCCAGCATCCAAGGACAGGGGAACACTGAAGCTTTCTTT.

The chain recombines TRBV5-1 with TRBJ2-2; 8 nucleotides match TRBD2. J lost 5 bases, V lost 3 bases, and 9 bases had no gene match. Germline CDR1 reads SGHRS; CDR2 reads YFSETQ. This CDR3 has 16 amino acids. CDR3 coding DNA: TGCGCCAGCAGCTCCGGCGGGGGACTAGGGACCGGGGAGCTGTTTTTT. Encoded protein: CASSSGGGLGTGELFF.